A single sample is the source of the 30 T cell receptor beta chains below, sequenced in a study of cytomegalovirus exposure and HLA in healthy donors. The PCR had 60 Vbeta and 13 Jbeta primers. Sequenced by immunoSEQ multiplex PCR; TCRdb stores in-frame clones only, minus some. The top ten hold about 6.6% of the sample, which has about 120,000 clones, over 6.5% seen once. Source material: PBMCs. The source of these receptors is a woman in her 40s in good health and CMV-seropositive.

The V gene is TRBV11-2, the J gene TRBJ1-1; D is uncertain. The length of the CDR3 is 14 residues. V shed 3 bases and J shed 1 base, with 9 bases lying between them. Germline CDR1 is SGHAT and CDR2 is FQNNGV. The CDR3 region is CASSFTLKNTEAFF. In DNA form, the CDR3 reads TGTGCCAGCAGCTTCACGCTAAAGAACACTGAAGCTTTCTTT.

A few counts support this clone. The rearrangement joins TRBV30 to TRBJ2-7, with 7 bases lining up with TRBD1. The CDR3 length is 14 residues. Germline V gene data show CDR1 as GTSNPN and CDR2 as SVGIG (reference sequence). V dropped 0 bases and J dropped 5; count of bases not matched to a gene: 7. The CDR3 DNA reads as TGTGCCTGGAGTGTACAGGGGCAGTACCACGAGCAGTACTTC. Translation gives CAWSVQGQYHEQYF.

This clone was recorded a few times. The rearrangement links TRBV30 to TRBJ1-5; 9 nucleotides line up with TRBD1. J lost 3 bases, V lost 2 bases, and 5 bases had no gene match. This CDR3 has 15 residues. CDR1 is GTSNPN, CDR2 SVGIG, per germline (reference sequence). The CDR3 loop is CAWSKRDRDNQPQHF. The DNA of the CDR3 is TGTGCCTGGAGTAAAAGGGACAGGGACAATCAGCCCCAGCATTTT.

The rearrangement joins TRBV5-1 to TRBJ2-2; the match to TRBD1 covers 7 bases. This CDR3 is built from 16 residues. V trimming: 0 bases; J trimming: 5 bases; junction bases outside the gene matches: 7. CDR1 is SGHRS, CDR2 YFSETQ, per germline. Here the CDR3 reads CASSLDEGAGTGELFF. The CDR3, as DNA: TGCGCCAGCAGCTTGGATGAGGGGGCCGGAACCGGGGAGCTGTTTTTT.

V is TRBV7-9 and J is TRBJ2-7, with a tentative D call TRBD1 (6 bases). Trimming cost V 5 bases and J 7 bases, with 12 bases left between them. The germline CDR1 and CDR2 sequences are SEHNR and FQNEAQ (reference sequence). CDR3 length: 12 amino acids. The chain's CDR3 is CASSTTGYEQYF. In DNA, the CDR3 is TGTGCCAGCAGCACTACAGGGTATGAGCAGTACTTC.

This chain uses TRBV29-1 with TRBJ2-5; tentatively, D is TRBD2 (5 bases). The V end lost 1 base, the J end lost 8 bases, and 11 bases lay between the germline ends. The germline gives CDR1 SQVTM, CDR2 ANQGSEA. CDR3 length: 12 amino acids. The CDR3 reads CSVEVPGKTQYF. CDR3 bases: TGCAGCGTTGAAGTCCCGGGGAAAACCCAGTACTTC.

This clone was recorded only once. The chain employs TRBV27 and TRBJ2-1; 11 bases map to TRBD1. The CDR3 extends over 15 amino acids. V lost 3 bases, J lost 4 bases, and 2 bases stayed unmatched. Looked up from germline, CDR1 is MNHEY and CDR2 is SMNVEV (reference sequence). CDR3 DNA sequence: TGTGCCAGCAGTTTGGGACAGGGGGGTTACAATGAGCAGTTCTTC. It specifies CASSLGQGGYNEQFF.

This clone was seen a few times. V usage is TRBV5-6 and J usage is TRBJ2-2; tentatively, D is TRBD1 (5 bases). The CDR3 runs to 14 residues. V was pared by 1 base and J by 1 base, with 5 bases between. The V gene's germline CDR1 is SGHDT and CDR2 YYEEEE. The CDR3 is CASSLTGNTGELFF. The CDR3 DNA is TGTGCCAGCAGCTTGACAGGGAACACCGGGGAGCTGTTTTTT.

This clone turned up a few times. V usage is TRBV4-2 and J usage is TRBJ1-1, with D perhaps matching TRBD1 (5 bases). The germline gives CDR1 LGHNA, CDR2 YNFKEQ. The CDR3 sequence is 16 residues long. Trimming cost V 0 bases and J 1 base, with 12 bases left between them. The CDR3 protein is CASSQDPTAPNTEAFF. DNA of the CDR3: TGTGCCAGCAGCCAAGATCCGACAGCTCCGAACACTGAAGCTTTCTTT.

The V gene is TRBV21-1, the J gene TRBJ2-3; TRBD2 was called by the table and not checked on the DNA. TRBV21-1 is noted as a pseudogene. The CDR3 loop spans 15 amino acids. For the CDR3, the DNA is TGTGCCAGCAGCAAAGTTCCGGAGAGCACAGATACGCAGTATTTT. Residues: CASSKVPESTDTQYF.

In this sample, this clone turned up a few times. The V gene is TRBV5-5, the J gene TRBJ1-3, with D possibly matching TRBD1 (5 bases). Looked up from germline, CDR1 is SGHKS and CDR2 is YYEKEE (reference sequence). This CDR3 region has 16 residues. Deletions cut 4 bases from V and 4 bases from J, with 18 bases between. The CDR3 spells CASSPRWGAGGNTIYF. The CDR3 coding sequence is TGTGCCAGCAGCCCAAGATGGGGCGCTGGGGGAAACACCATATATTTT.

The chain has TRBV29-1 and TRBJ1-4, with unresolved D. The V end was cut by 0 bases, the J end by 7 bases, with 6 bases between. Germline V gene lookup returns CDR1 SQVTM and CDR2 ANQGSEA. CDR3 length: 12 residues. The CDR3 here is CSVEEYGEKLFF. The CDR3 DNA reads as TGCAGCGTTGAAGAATACGGTGAAAAACTGTTTTTT.

The sample holds a few counts of this clone. The rearrangement uses TRBV5-1 and TRBJ2-5, with TRBD1 as a possible D gene (6 bases). Germline lookup yields CDR1 SGHRS and CDR2 YFSETQ. This CDR3 comprises 13 residues. In nucleotides, the CDR3 is TGCGGGACTTCGGCAGGGGAGCAGAAGGCCCAGTACTTC. Residues: CGTSAGEQKAQYF.

The CDR3 sequence is CASSPIVGTEAFF. The DNA for the CDR3 is TGTGCCAGCTCACCGATAGTTGGTACTGAAGCTTTCTTT. The chain is built from TRBV18 and TRBJ1-1; D not certain. The CDR3 extends over 13 amino acids. Germline CDR1 reads KGHSH; CDR2 reads LQKENI. The V and J ends lost 3 bases and 5 bases respectively, with 10 bases between them.

This rearrangement joins TRBV5-6 to TRBJ1-1; TRBD1 might be the D (6 bases). The CDR3 consists of 14 residues. The V end lost 3 bases, the J end lost 5 bases, and 14 bases lay between the germline ends. Germline V gene data show CDR1 as SGHDT and CDR2 as YYEEEE. The CDR3 spells CASSWGRGGTEAFF. Written as DNA, the CDR3 is TGTGCCAGCAGCTGGGGGCGGGGGGGAACTGAAGCTTTCTTT.

This clone was counted only a few times. The J gene is TRBJ2-7, the V gene TRBV9, with TRBD1 as a possible D gene (6 bases). The V gene lost 3 bases and the J gene lost 3 bases, with 13 bases spanning the gap. CDR1 is SGDLS and CDR2 is YYNGEE in the germline V gene. This CDR3 is 14 amino acids long. CDR3: CASSATTQGYEQYF. DNA of the CDR3: TGTGCCAGCAGCGCAACCACACAGGGCTACGAGCAGTACTTC.

V gene TRBV5-6 combines with J gene TRBJ1-6; 7 nucleotides agree with TRBD1. Losses at the gene ends were 3 bases for V and 13 bases for J; bases not matched to a gene: 7. This CDR3 region has 13 residues. In germline, CDR1 is SGHDT, CDR2 YYEEEE. This CDR3 reads CASSSGTEYPLHF. DNA for the CDR3: TGTGCCAGCAGCTCCGGGACAGAGTACCCCCTCCACTTT.

This clone turned up a few times. The chain joins TRBV6-1 to TRBJ2-6; 7 bases align to TRBD2. This CDR3 has 16 residues. With 2 bases clipped from V and 0 bases from J, the junction kept 1 base outside the gene matches. CDR1 and CDR2 from the germline V gene are MNHNS and SASEGT. In DNA, the CDR3 is TGTGCCAGCAGTGAAACGGGGGGCTCTGGGGCCAACGTCCTGACTTTC. Translation gives CASSETGGSGANVLTF.

A few counts support this clone. The chain carries TRBV7-7 and TRBJ2-3, with 9 bases fitting TRBD2. V shed 3 bases, J shed 0 bases, and the junction held 4 bases outside the gene matches. Germline V gene data show CDR1 as SSHAT and CDR2 as FNYEAQ (reference sequence). The CDR3 totals 16 residues. Here the CDR3 DNA reads TGTGCCAGCAGCTTGGGGCTAGCGGGGAGCACAGATACGCAGTATTTT. It is translated as CASSLGLAGSTDTQYF.

This chain connects TRBV15 to TRBJ2-7; TRBD2 matches at 12 bases. J lost 1 base, V lost 4 bases, and 8 bases had no gene match. The CDR3 spans 17 residues. CDR1 LNHNV and CDR2 YYDKDF come from the germline V gene (reference sequence). In DNA, the CDR3 is TGTGCCACCAGCACTACCGGGACTAGCGGGTTATCCTACGAGCAGTACTTC. It encodes CATSTTGTSGLSYEQYF. Full variable domain (missing parts from reference TRBV15 and TRBJ2-7): DAMVIQNPRYQVTQFGKPVTLSCSQTLNHNVMYWYQQKSSQAPKLLFHYYDKDFNNEADTPDNFQSRRPNTSFCFLDIRSPGLGDTAMYLCATSTTGTSGLSYEQYFGPGTRLTVT.

The chain has TRBV19 and TRBJ1-1; unclear D gene. Per the germline V gene, CDR1 is LNHDA and CDR2 is SQIVND (reference sequence). The CDR3 length is 15 residues. V shed 1 base and J shed 1 base, with 10 bases lying between them. As DNA, the CDR3 is TGTGCCAGTAGTATAGGGGGAGACTCGAACACTGAAGCTTTCTTT. Translated: CASSIGGDSNTEAFF.

This clone turned up a few times. This sequence joins TRBV6-6 and TRBJ2-7; D remains ambiguous. Germline V lookup: CDR1 MNHNY, CDR2 SVGAGI (reference sequence). The CDR3 contains 14 residues. V dropped 0 bases and J dropped 2 bases, with 8 bases sitting between them. CDR3 bases: TGTGCCAGCAGTTACTCGTGGCCCACCTACGAGCAGTACTTC. Protein: CASSYSWPTYEQYF.

The chain employs TRBV19 and TRBJ2-3; 11 bases align to TRBD2. V shed 4 bases, J shed 2 bases, and the junction held 2 bases outside the gene matches. The CDR3 extends over 15 amino acids. The V gene's germline CDR1 is LNHDA and CDR2 SQIVND (reference sequence). CDR3 region: CASSTSGGPTDTQYF. The DNA of the CDR3 is TGTGCCAGTAGTACTAGCGGGGGGCCCACAGATACGCAGTATTTT.

This chain connects TRBV2 to TRBJ2-4; weak D call: TRBD1 (6 bases). Trimming cost V 7 bases and J 0 bases, with 13 bases left between them. Germline loops: CDR1 SNHLY, CDR2 FYNNEI. CDR3 length: 15 residues. CDR3 protein: CASNRDKIAKNIQYF. In nucleotides, the CDR3 is TGTGCCAGCAACCGGGACAAAATAGCCAAAAACATTCAGTACTTC.

J is TRBJ1-2 and V is TRBV7-2, with D possibly TRBD1 on 5 matching bases. This CDR3 contains 13 residues. Germline V gene sequence: CDR1 SGHTA, CDR2 FQGNSA. Trimming left V 4 bases short and J 3 bases short, with 9 bases between. The CDR3 reads CASSSRTHYGYTF. In DNA form, the CDR3 reads TGTGCCAGCAGCTCCCGGACACACTATGGCTACACCTTC.

The chain employs TRBV9 and TRBJ1-6; tentative D call: TRBD1 (6 bases). V shed 4 bases and J shed 10 bases, with 18 bases lying between them. The germline V gene encodes CDR1 SGDLS and CDR2 YYNGEE. The CDR3 runs 15 residues. For the CDR3, the DNA is TGTGCCAGCAGCACCCAGTCAGGGGAGGGATCACCCCTCCACTTT. Translating it yields CASSTQSGEGSPLHF.

The table lists this clone with a few counts. The V gene is TRBV6-1, the J gene TRBJ2-1; TRBD1 aligns across 9 bases. With V trimmed by 1 base and J by 9 bases, 7 bases remained unmatched. Germline V lookup: CDR1 MNHNS, CDR2 SASEGT. The CDR3 spans 15 residues. The CDR3 region has the DNA TGTGCCAGCAGTGAAGACAGGGGGCGATTGGGTGAGCAGTTCTTC. Amino acids: CASSEDRGRLGEQFF.

A few counts support this clone. The chain couples TRBV19 to TRBJ1-6; tentative D call: TRBD1 (6 bases). Trimming removed 9 bases from V and 6 bases from J, with 12 bases in between. The CDR3 extends over 13 amino acids. The germline gives CDR1 LNHDA, CDR2 SQIVND (reference sequence). The CDR3 sequence is CASSGVGNSPLHF. DNA of the CDR3: TGTGCCAGCTCAGGGGTAGGTAATTCACCCCTCCACTTT.

This clone was found a few times. The V call is TRBV5-4, the J call TRBJ2-1, with 12 bases lining up with TRBD2. V shed 0 bases, J shed 7 bases, and the junction held 5 bases outside the gene matches. Germline V gene lookup returns CDR1 SGHNT and CDR2 YYREEE (reference sequence). This CDR3 comprises 16 residues. For the CDR3, the DNA is TGTGCCAGCAGCTTGGCTAGCGGGGGGGTGGGGAATGAGCAGTTCTTC. It is translated as CASSLASGGVGNEQFF. The entire variable domain, with the rest obtained from reference TRBV5-4 and TRBJ2-1, is as follows: ETGVTQSPTHLIKTRGQQVTLRCSSQSGHNTVSWYQQALGQGPQFIFQYYREEENGRGNFPPRFSGLQFPNYSSELNVNALELDDSALYLCASSLASGGVGNEQFFGPGTRLTVL.

A few counts support this clone. CDR3: CASSFSFRVDYEQYF. CDR3 nucleotide sequence: TGTGCCAGCAGTTTTTCTTTCCGGGTGGACTACGAGCAGTACTTC. V and J are TRBV27 and TRBJ2-7; D gene ambiguous. Deletions cut 3 bases from V and 3 bases from J, with 15 bases between. Germline V gene sequence: CDR1 MNHEY, CDR2 SMNVEV (reference sequence). This CDR3 contains 15 residues.